Listed below are T cell receptor beta chains from one sample, sequenced in a study of cytomegalovirus exposure and HLA in healthy donors. TCRdb's copy holds only in-frame clones and misses some; the assay was immunoSEQ multiplex PCR. This sample yields 110,000 to 150,000 clones, of which roughly 76% are seen a single time; approximately 1.1% belongs to the top ten. The sample consisted of PBMCs. The receptors were gathered from a female donor in good health and CMV-seronegative. CDR3s include the opening cysteine and the closing phenylalanine or tryptophan. Each record gives: CDR3 DNA, CDR3 protein, clone size, D gene, V gene, J gene. A D gene is named only where the DNA matches it firmly. Only part of the rows carry a size: once, few, many, or a class if the clone is expanded.

TGTGCCAGCAAGCTAGATACGCAGTATTTT,CASKLDTQYF,.,.,TRBV2,TRBJ2-3
TGTGCCAGCAGCGAAGACCTGAGGACAGAATACTATGGCTACACCTTC,CASSEDLRTEYYGYTF,.,.,TRBV5-6,TRBJ1-2
TGTGCCAGCAGCTTAGAACCAGGGGCTAAAGAGACCCAGTACTTC,CASSLEPGAKETQYF,.,.,TRBV7-8,TRBJ2-5
TGTGCCATCAGTAAGTGGACAGGGGCTATGAACACTGAAGCTTTCTTT,CAISKWTGAMNTEAFF,.,TRBD1,TRBV10-3,TRBJ1-1
TGTGCCAGCAGTTACGGGAGGGTCGCAGATACGCAGTATTTT,CASSYGRVADTQYF,.,TRBD2,TRBV6-5,TRBJ2-3
TGTGCCACCAGCAGAGTCTCCCCTGTAGCAGCGGCCAAAAACATTCAGTACTTC,CATSRVSPVAAAKNIQYF,.,.,TRBV15,TRBJ2-4
TGTGCCAGCAGCACCACCGTCCTGAGGGGGGGTCCCTTGGTCGGGGAGCTGTTTTTT,CASSTTVLRGGPLVGELFF,.,.,TRBV7-6,TRBJ2-2
TGTGCCAGCACCGGAACAGGGGTCGAGCAGTACTTC,CASTGTGVEQYF,.,TRBD1,TRBV6-5,TRBJ2-7
TGTGCCAGCAGTCGACAGGGAGCCAACTATGGCTACACCTTC,CASSRQGANYGYTF,once,TRBD1,TRBV2,TRBJ1-2
TGTGCCAGCACCCCCGCGGAGTACAATGAGCAGTTCTTC,CASTPAEYNEQFF,.,.,TRBV2,TRBJ2-1
TGTGCCAGCAGCTTGCCGGGAGGCTCCTACAATGAGCAGTTCTTC,CASSLPGGSYNEQFF,.,TRBD2,TRBV7-9,TRBJ2-1
TGTGCCAGCAGCTTGGACAGGGAGTATGGCTACACCTTC,CASSLDREYGYTF,.,TRBD1,TRBV7-9,TRBJ1-2
TGCGCCAGCAGCCAAGATCCCGGTAACACTGAAGCTTTCTTT,CASSQDPGNTEAFF,.,.,TRBV4-1,TRBJ1-1